This is a list of T cell receptor beta chains from one sample in a study of T-cell reconstitution after alpha-beta-depleted transplantation in children. TCRdb redid the calling of the PCR reads with MiXCR, one entry per CDR3 protein. This sample has some 500,000 distinct CDR3 sequences, with 15% to 20% found just once. The specimen was PBMCs from the stem cell graft donor, collected from the stem cell graft. The origin of the receptors is a human donor who donated a stem cell graft to a child with acute lymphoblastic leukemia. The CDR3 runs from the conserved cysteine through the conserved F or W. The D gene is left open where the match is weak. Size is stated for part of the rows, as once, few or many counts, or as a class when the clone is expanded.

size,V,D,J,DNA,CDR3
few,TRBV11-2,TRBD1,TRBJ1-2,TGTGCCAGCAGCTCCCTGACAGGGGGGCGCAAAGGCTACACCTTC,CASSSLTGGRKGYTF
few,TRBV6-5,TRBD1,TRBJ2-1,TGTGCCAGCAGTAACCGACAGGGTCGCGATGAGCAGTTCTTC,CASSNRQGRDEQFF
many,TRBV7-3,-,TRBJ2-5,TGTGCCAGCAGCTTGAGGTACCAAGAGACCCAGTACTTC,CASSLRYQETQYF
few,TRBV30,-,TRBJ2-1,TGTGCCTGGAGTGAAGATGACACCTTTTACAATGAGCAGTTCTTC,CAWSEDDTFYNEQFF
-,TRBV29-1,-,TRBJ1-5,TGCAGCGTTCTCTTAAGGGGGGGTAGCAATCAGCCCCAGCATTTT,CSVLLRGGSNQPQHF
many,TRBV18,TRBD2,TRBJ2-1,TGTGCCAGCTCACCATCAGGACTAGCGTTAAGCTCCTACAATGAGCAGTTCTTC,CASSPSGLALSSYNEQFF
few,TRBV5-1,-,TRBJ2-7,TGCGCCAGCAGCTTGAATTGGGGATACGAGCAGTACTTC,CASSLNWGYEQYF
-,TRBV18,TRBD2,TRBJ2-1,TGTGCCAGCTCACCGCTCCCGGGGGGGGCTAACTACAATGAGCAGTTCTTC,CASSPLPGGANYNEQFF
-,TRBV7-9,-,TRBJ1-1,TGTGCCAGCAACCGACCGATGAACACTGAAGCTTTCTTT,CASNRPMNTEAFF
few,TRBV12-3/TRBV12-4,-,TRBJ2-4,TGTGCCAGCAGTTCTTTGGGAGGTGGCGAGTACTTC,CASSSLGGGEYF
few,TRBV9,-,TRBJ1-2,TGTGCCAGCAGCGTAGGCCCGGGGGCACACTATGGCTACACCTTC,CASSVGPGAHYGYTF
many,TRBV27,-,TRBJ2-3,TGTGCCAGCAGCCCTATTCCGCGGGATACGCAGTATTTT,CASSPIPRDTQYF
few,TRBV7-9,TRBD1,TRBJ1-2,TGTGCCAGCAGCTTAAGGGGACAGGCTTTCTATGGCTACACCTTC,CASSLRGQAFYGYTF
-,TRBV12-3/TRBV12-4,-,TRBJ2-7,TGTGCCAGCAGTTTAGTTGTAGGGGGCGCGGGGGAGCAGTACTTC,CASSLVVGGAGEQYF
few,TRBV7-6,TRBD1,TRBJ1-1,TGTGCCAGCAGCTTACGCCCGGTCGGCAGGGGGACCGACACTGAAGCTTTCTTT,CASSLRPVGRGTDTEAFF
-,TRBV4-1,-,TRBJ1-2,TGCGCCAGCAGCCAAGTCGTAGACTCGCTAAATGGCTACACCTTC,CASSQVVDSLNGYTF
few,TRBV12-3/TRBV12-4,-,TRBJ2-7,TGTGCCAGCAGCCCAACCCAAACCTACGAGCAGTACTTC,CASSPTQTYEQYF
few,TRBV13,-,TRBJ2-3,TGTGCCAGCAGCTTCGGAGCGCAAGATACGCAGTATTTT,CASSFGAQDTQYF
few,TRBV10-2,-,TRBJ2-5,TGCGCCAGCCTATCCCAAACGGACTGGTCTAAAGAGACCCAGTACTTC,CASLSQTDWSKETQYF
few,TRBV12-3/TRBV12-4,-,TRBJ2-3,TGTGCCAGCAGTTTATCAGTCTGGAGCGGAGCCACAGATACGCAGTATTTT,CASSLSVWSGATDTQYF
few,TRBV20-1,TRBD1,TRBJ2-3,TGCAGTGCTAGACCTAGGACAGGGGGCCGCACAGATACGCAGTATTTT,CSARPRTGGRTDTQYF
-,TRBV20-1,-,TRBJ2-2,TGCAGTGCCGACAGGATTGAGAAGAACACCGGGGAGCTGTTTTTT,CSADRIEKNTGELFF
-,TRBV20-1,TRBD2,TRBJ2-1,TGCAGTGCTTGGCTAGCGGGAGGGAGTAACGGGGATGAGCAGTTCTTC,CSAWLAGGSNGDEQFF
-,TRBV6-5,-,TRBJ2-3,TGTGCCAGCAGTTCACTAGTCACAGATACGCAGTATTTT,CASSSLVTDTQYF
-,TRBV20-1,TRBD2,TRBJ2-3,TGCAGTGCTAGGGCGGGCGGGCTAGCGGGAGCAGATACGCAGTATTTT,CSARAGGLAGADTQYF
few,TRBV21-1,-,TRBJ1-1,TGTGCCAGCAGCAAATCTAGGTTCGGAACTGAAGCTTTCTTT,CASSKSRFGTEAFF
-,TRBV11-2,-,TRBJ2-7,TGTGCCAGCAGTCATCAGCCTTTCGAGCAGTACTTC,CASSHQPFEQYF
-,TRBV27,-,TRBJ2-1,TGTGCCAGCAGTTTATTTTGGGACTCTTCGAATGAGCAGTTCTTC,CASSLFWDSSNEQFF
few,TRBV7-9,-,TRBJ1-1,TGTGCCAGCAGCCCTGCAAGTACTGAAGCTTTCTTT,CASSPASTEAFF
-,TRBV29-1,-,TRBJ1-1,TGCAGCGTTGAAGATCAGGGGCTTGGGAACACTGAAGCTTTCTTT,CSVEDQGLGNTEAFF
-,TRBV11-2,TRBD1,TRBJ2-7,TGTGCCAGCACTCGGACAGGGTACTACGAGCAGTACTTC,CASTRTGYYEQYF
-,TRBV12-3/TRBV12-4,TRBD2,TRBJ2-1,TGTGCCAGCAGTTTCTTCGGACTAGCGGGAGACGGTGAGCAGTTCTTC,CASSFFGLAGDGEQFF
-,TRBV20-1,TRBD1,TRBJ2-5,TGCAGTGCTAGACAGACAGGGTTCGAGACCCAGTACTTC,CSARQTGFETQYF